Below are 23 T cell receptor beta chains sequenced from a single sample in a study of beta chain features in type 1 diabetes. Overall study results and limits: Researchers report that Type 1 diabetes patients had moderately but significantly shorter TCRB CDR3s across all four CD4+ subsets.

cDNA synthesis used the whole RNA isolate, giving expressed TCRB sequences. Some clones are missing from TCRdb's copy, which holds only in-frame ones; the method was immunoSEQ multiplex PCR. The repertoire includes 130,000 or so clones, approximately 15% of them detected once, and roughly 2.6% sits in the top ten. For these TCRs, the target antigens are not known. The sample taken for sequencing was central memory CD4+ T cells from blood. All receptors come from a man younger than 30 with type 1 diabetes.

Remarks on this clone: The sample contains more than one DNA sequence encoding this CDR3. The chain joins TRBV29-1 to TRBJ2-7; D unclear. The germline gives CDR1 SQVTM, CDR2 ANQGSEA. V gave up 4 bases and J gave up 3 bases, with 10 bases separating them. The length of the CDR3 is 12 residues. The CDR3 spells CSVGLGDYEQYF. The CDR3 DNA reads TGCAGCGTTGGTCTTGGGGACTACGAGCAGTACTTC.

J is TRBJ2-1 and V is TRBV7-2; no clear D gene. The V gene's germline CDR1 is SGHTA and CDR2 FQGNSA. The CDR3 is made up of 14 amino acids. Trimming took 8 bases from V and 9 from J, leaving 20 bases between them. CDR3 nucleotide sequence: TGTGCCAGCCTCGCAAGACTGGGGTACGGTGAGCAGTTCTTC. It specifies CASLARLGYGEQFF.

This clone was recorded a few times. The rearrangement links TRBV7-9 to TRBJ1-4, with D tentatively TRBD1 (5 bases). Germline CDR1 is SEHNR and CDR2 is FQNEAQ (reference sequence). V was shortened by 5 bases and J by 3 bases, with 16 bases between the two germline ends. This CDR3 comprises 16 residues. CDR3 nucleotide sequence: TGTGCCAGCAGCCCCCCATTTCAGGGCCCTAATGAAAAACTGTTTTTT. Protein product: CASSPPFQGPNEKLFF. The full variable domain, in which reference TRBV7-9 and TRBJ1-4 provide the parts outside the CDR3, is DTGVSQNPRHKITKRGQNVTFRCDPISEHNRLYWYRQTLGQGPEFLTYFQNEAQLEKSRLLSDRFSAERPKGSFSTLEIQRTEQGDSAMYLCASSPPFQGPNEKLFFGSGTQLSVL.

This clone was seen only a few times. The V gene is TRBV7-2, the J gene TRBJ2-4, with 11 bases lining up with TRBD2. V gave up 7 bases and J gave up 9 bases; unmatched junction bases: 14. The CDR3 contains 16 residues. The germline gives CDR1 SGHTA, CDR2 FQGNSA. DNA for the CDR3: TGTGCCAGCACCCAGTGGCTGCTAGCGGGAGGAGGCATTCAGTACTTC. It codes for CASTQWLLAGGGIQYF. Supplemented by reference TRBV7-2 and TRBJ2-4, the full variable domain reads GAGVSQSPSNKVTEKGKDVELRCDPISGHTALYWYRQSLGQGLEFLIYFQGNSAPDKSGLPSDRFSAERTGGSVSTLTIQRTQQEDSAVYLCASTQWLLAGGGIQYFGAGTRLSVL.

In its sample, this clone was seen many times. The CDR3 region is CASSERRGARGNTIYF. The CDR3 coding sequence is TGTGCCAGCAGTGAACGTCGGGGGGCGCGAGGAAACACCATATATTTT. The V call is TRBV6-1, the J call TRBJ1-3, with D tentatively TRBD1 (6 bases). CDR1 is MNHNS, CDR2 SASEGT, per germline. CDR3 length: 16 residues. V was cut by 2 bases and J by 4 bases, with 15 bases left in between.

This chain links TRBV5-1 with TRBJ2-1, with 10 positions matching TRBD2. Germline CDR1 and CDR2: SGHRS and YFSETQ. V lost 4 bases to trimming and J lost 6 bases; unmatched junction nucleotides: 7. This CDR3 comprises 15 residues. CDR3 nucleotides: TGCGCCAGCAGCCATAGCGGGGGGTCCCTCAATGAGCAGTTCTTC. Its translation is CASSHSGGSLNEQFF.

The sample holds a few counts of this clone. V is TRBV30 and J is TRBJ1-6, with D hard to call. V was cut by 5 bases and J by 13 bases, with 12 bases left in between. The CDR3 has 11 amino acids. Germline assignment: CDR1 GTSNPN and CDR2 SVGIG (reference sequence). The CDR3 nucleotides are TGTGCCTGGGGGCCACCGAATCCCCTCCACTTT. This translates into CAWGPPNPLHF.

The CDR3 loop is CASSLVAGAKNIQYF. The CDR3 DNA follows: TGTGCCAGCAGCTTGGTGGCCGGAGCCAAAAACATTCAGTACTTC. The chain carries TRBV5-6 and TRBJ2-4; no firm D call. The CDR3 contains 15 residues. Trimming pared 0 bases from V and 0 bases from J, leaving 7 bases between. Germline V lookup: CDR1 SGHDT, CDR2 YYEEEE.

This clone was observed many times. The chain has TRBV7-2 and TRBJ2-5, with D perhaps assigned TRBD1 or TRBD2 (5 bases each). Per the germline V gene, CDR1 is SGHTA and CDR2 is FQGNSA. With 5 bases removed from V and 5 bases from J, the gap between germline ends came to 15 bases. This CDR3 is 14 amino acids long. CDR3 loop: CASSPGGGWETQYF. The DNA for the CDR3 is TGTGCCAGCAGCCCTGGTGGGGGTTGGGAGACCCAGTACTTC.

This chain connects TRBV30 to TRBJ2-4; 7 nucleotides align to TRBD2. Germline lookup yields CDR1 GTSNPN and CDR2 SVGIG (reference sequence). The CDR3 runs 12 residues. V was pared by 7 bases and J by 6 bases, with 6 bases of the junction left unmatched. The CDR3 loop is CAFSGGGNIQYF. The CDR3 DNA reads TGTGCCTTTTCGGGCGGGGGAAACATTCAGTACTTC.

This sequence joins TRBV9 and TRBJ2-6; the match to TRBD1 covers 8 bases. This CDR3 region has 15 residues. The germline gives CDR1 SGDLS, CDR2 YYNGEE. The V and J ends lost 4 bases and 2 bases, in that order; junction bases with no gene match: 2. The CDR3 loop reads CASSPGGAGANVLTF. The CDR3 DNA follows: TGTGCCAGCAGCCCAGGGGGCGCTGGGGCCAACGTCCTGACTTTC.

As to this clone: Sequence at one end of the junction differs from germline and may be a read error. J is TRBJ2-7 and V is TRBV7-7, with 7 nucleotides matching TRBD1. CDR3 length: 13 residues. CDR1 and CDR2 from the germline V gene are SSHAT and FNYEAQ (reference sequence). The CDR3 sequence is CASSSQQGNEQYF. The CDR3 nucleotides read TGTGCTAGCAGCTCCCAACAGGGGAACGAGCAGTACTTC.

The chain couples TRBV18 to TRBJ1-1, with D possibly matching TRBD1 (5 bases). This CDR3 contains 14 residues. Trimming took off 2 bases at V and 3 bases at J, with 10 bases between the two ends. The germline gives CDR1 KGHSH, CDR2 LQKENI. The CDR3 loop is CASSPGGTYTEAFF. The CDR3 nucleotides read TGTGCCAGCTCACCAGGGGGTACGTACACTGAAGCTTTCTTT.

This clone was found a few times. The chain employs TRBV7-2 and TRBJ2-2, with a weak D call TRBD2 (5 bases). CDR3 length: 14 amino acids. From germline, CDR1 is SGHTA and CDR2 FQGNSA. Deletions cut 5 bases from V and 4 bases from J, with 11 bases between. The CDR3 loop reads CASSRAGGTGELFF. In DNA form, the CDR3 reads TGTGCCAGCAGCCGGGCGGGTGGCACCGGGGAGCTGTTTTTT.

This rearrangement joins TRBV30 to TRBJ1-1; no definite D call. The germline V and J ends were trimmed by 3 bases and 4 bases, with 9 bases remaining between them. Germline CDR1 GTSNPN, CDR2 SVGIG (reference sequence). This CDR3 has 12 amino acids. The CDR3 loop is CAWRLQFTEAFF. In DNA, the CDR3 is TGTGCCTGGAGACTACAGTTCACTGAAGCTTTCTTT.

There are a few counts of this clone. The chain has TRBV2 and TRBJ2-3, with D perhaps TRBD2 (6 bases). Germline CDR1 is SNHLY and CDR2 is FYNNEI. V was shortened by 8 bases and J by 0 bases, with 12 bases between the two germline ends. CDR3 length: 14 residues. CDR3 protein: CASGSSASTDTQYF. CDR3 DNA sequence: TGTGCCAGCGGCTCTAGCGCGAGCACAGATACGCAGTATTTT.

CDR3 residues: CASSPPAGMNTEAFF. CDR3 bases: TGTGCCAGCTCACCACCGGCAGGGATGAACACTGAAGCTTTCTTT. The chain recombines TRBV18 with TRBJ1-1, with D possibly matching TRBD1 (5 bases). V gave up 0 bases and J gave up 0 bases, with 8 bases separating them. The length of the CDR3 is 15 residues. Germline CDR1 KGHSH, CDR2 LQKENI.

This clone was found a few times. V usage is TRBV30 and J usage is TRBJ1-2; D not resolved. V lost 3 bases and J 7 bases, leaving 12 bases between the germline ends. The CDR3 runs 12 residues. Germline CDR1 GTSNPN, CDR2 SVGIG (reference sequence). In DNA, the CDR3 is TGTGCCTGGAGCAAAGGACGGCGTGGCTACACCTTC. Translated: CAWSKGRRGYTF.

The V and J genes are TRBV9 and TRBJ2-5, with D tentatively TRBD2 (5 bases). Germline CDR1 SGDLS, CDR2 YYNGEE. There are 14 residues in the CDR3. V was clipped by 6 bases and J by 5 bases, with 17 bases between them. In DNA form, the CDR3 reads TGTGCCAGCAAAGGCTCCGGTACGGGGGAGACCCAGTACTTC. Translated: CASKGSGTGETQYF.

The chain employs TRBV4-2 and TRBJ1-5, with D unclear. The length of the CDR3 is 14 residues. In germline, CDR1 is LGHNA, CDR2 YNFKEQ. V was clipped by 3 bases and J by 5 bases, with 11 bases between them. The CDR3 bases are TGTGCCAGCAGCCAGGGCTCTGTGGATCAGCCCCAGCATTTT. This encodes CASSQGSVDQPQHF.

This sequence joins TRBV2 and TRBJ2-7; a possible D gene is TRBD1 (6 bases). Germline V CDR1 and CDR2: SNHLY, FYNNEI. Trimming removed 9 bases at V and 0 bases at J, with 15 bases between. The CDR3 spans 14 residues. CDR3 in DNA: TGTGCCAGTTACAGGGAAATGACCTCCTACGAGCAGTACTTC. This codes for CASYREMTSYEQYF. The full variable domain, its missing parts supplied by reference TRBV2 and TRBJ2-7, is EPEVTQTPSHQVTQMGQEVILRCVPISNHLYFYWYRQILGQKVEFLVSFYNNEISEKSEIFDDQFSVERPDGSNFTLKIRSTKLEDSAMYFCASYREMTSYEQYFGPGTRLTVT.

In this sample, this clone turned up a few times. This chain connects TRBV29-1 to TRBJ1-1; 8 bases fit TRBD1. CDR1 SQVTM and CDR2 ANQGSEA come from the germline V gene. The CDR3 loop spans 17 amino acids. J gave up 0 bases and V 4 bases, and 13 bases lay outside the gene matches. CDR3 bases: TGCAGCGTTGGGGCAGGGGGCGATCCAACCTTGAACACTGAAGCTTTCTTT. This gives the protein CSVGAGGDPTLNTEAFF. The full variable domain, with the rest looked up from reference TRBV29-1 and TRBJ1-1, is SAVISQKPSRDICQRGTSLTIQCQVDSQVTMMFWYRQQPGQSLTLIATANQGSEATYESGFVIDKFPISRPNLTFSTLTVSNMSPEDSSIYLCSVGAGGDPTLNTEAFFGQGTRLTVV.

The genes are TRBV5-6 and TRBJ2-3; no clear D gene. This CDR3 comprises 13 residues. The germline V gene encodes CDR1 SGHDT and CDR2 YYEEEE. Trimming took 7 bases from V and 5 from J, leaving 14 bases between them. The CDR3 sequence: CASHNRVIDTQYF. CDR3 in DNA: TGTGCCAGCCACAACCGGGTTATAGATACGCAGTATTTT.